This passage covers 8 T cell receptor beta chains from one sample sequenced in a study of cytomegalovirus exposure and HLA in healthy donors (dated by TCRdb to the late 2010s). Libraries were prepared through the immunoSEQ multiplex PCR assay. For the multiplex PCR, a mixture combining 60 forward primers for TCR Vbeta segments and 13 reverse primers for TCR Jbeta segments was used. TCRdb mirrors the immuneACCESS table, restricted to in-frame sequences. Some clones are absent from its copies; in checked studies, under half trace to an unresolved V gene, and the reason for the others is unknown. The sample table lists 85,000 to 130,000 clones, more than 70% of them with a count of one. The ten top clones hold about 2.3% of the sample. The sequencing sample was made of PBMCs. Source of these receptors: a man between 40 and 49 years old in good health and CMV-seronegative.

The chain joins TRBV5-5 to TRBJ1-2; D unclear. Trimming shortened V by 0 bases and J by 2 bases, and 5 bases separated the two germline ends. This CDR3 region has 13 residues. Germline V CDR1 and CDR2: SGHKS, YYEKEE (reference sequence). The CDR3 spells CASSLGSNYGYTF. CDR3 DNA: TGTGCCAGCAGCTTGGGTTCGAACTATGGCTACACCTTC.

V is TRBV7-8 and J is TRBJ2-2, with TRBD1 matching 8 bases. CDR1 is SGHVS and CDR2 is FQNEAQ in the germline V gene. CDR3 size: 13 residues. V was pared by 7 bases and J by 7 bases, with 5 bases of the junction left unmatched. This CDR3 is CASTGQGIGELFF. The CDR3 bases are TGTGCCAGCACTGGACAGGGAATCGGGGAGCTGTTTTTT.

V is TRBV7-9 and J is TRBJ1-2; 7 bases match TRBD1. Trimming at V came to 2 bases and at J to 4 bases, leaving 7 bases not matched to a gene. The CDR3 covers 15 residues. In germline, CDR1 is SEHNR, CDR2 FQNEAQ (reference sequence). The CDR3 region is CASSLPQGDAYGYTF. The CDR3 DNA reads as TGTGCCAGCAGCTTACCCCAGGGGGATGCCTATGGCTACACCTTC.

The chain joins TRBV5-8 to TRBJ1-3, with TRBD1 identical over 7 bases. The CDR3 covers 16 residues. Germline CDR1 reads SGHTS; CDR2 reads YDEGEE. V dropped 4 bases and J dropped 0; count of bases not matched to a gene: 7. CDR3 residues: CASSKGQALSGNTIYF. The CDR3 nucleotides read TGTGCCAGCAGCAAAGGACAGGCCCTCTCTGGAAACACCATATATTTT.

V gene TRBV6-5 combines with J gene TRBJ1-2; a weak D match, TRBD1 (5 bases). CDR1 is MNHEY, CDR2 SVGAGI, per germline. The V gene lost 2 bases and the J gene lost 5 bases, with 12 bases spanning the gap. CDR3 length: 14 residues. As DNA, the CDR3 is TGTGCCAGCAGTTACGGGGCAGGGTCGTATGGCTACACCTTC. Its translation is CASSYGAGSYGYTF.

On this clone itself: This same CDR3 is encoded by further DNA sequences in the sample. Written as DNA, the CDR3 is TGCGCCAGCAGCTTGACTAGCGGGGGGGTAAATGAGCAGTTCTTC. This encodes CASSLTSGGVNEQFF. The chain has TRBV5-1 and TRBJ2-1; 13 positions agree with TRBD2. This CDR3 spans 15 amino acids. Germline V gene sequence: CDR1 SGHRS, CDR2 YFSETQ. After removal of 1 base from V and 7 bases from J, the junction contained 2 bases not matched to a gene.

The chain employs TRBV13 and TRBJ2-3; D possibly corresponds to TRBD2 (6 bases). The germline V gene has CDR1 PRHDT and CDR2 FYEKMQ (reference sequence). The V gene lost 5 bases and the J gene lost 1 base, with 13 bases spanning the gap. The CDR3 extends over 15 amino acids. The CDR3 reads CASSQGASGTDTQYF. In nucleotides, the CDR3 is TGTGCCAGCAGCCAAGGAGCTAGCGGCACAGATACGCAGTATTTT.

This chain joins TRBV9 and TRBJ1-4, with 9 bases aligning to TRBD1. Germline CDR1 SGDLS, CDR2 YYNGEE. Unmatched junction bases numbered 5, after V lost 2 bases and J lost 3 bases. The CDR3 runs to 16 residues. CDR3 sequence reads: CASSVGTGSSNEKLFF. Here the CDR3 DNA reads TGTGCCAGCAGCGTCGGGACAGGGAGTTCTAATGAAAAACTGTTTTTT.